These 26 T cell receptor beta chains were all obtained from the same sample, sequenced in a study of shared clonotypes between healthy human individuals (dated by TCRdb to 2018 to 2021). Library creation used the immunoSEQ multiplex PCR assay. TCRdb obtained this table from immuneACCESS and retained in-frame rearrangements with V and J assigned. These tables miss some clones; where compared with another copy, unresolved V genes account for less than half of the shortfall, and the remainder is unexplained. The sample table contains about a million clones; only one count was recorded for approximately 80% of them. The ten largest clones capture 0.89% of the sample. The sequenced sample was memory CD4+ T cells from PBMCs. According to the study, the label for this sample's cell subset or site signals: CD45RA-negative fraction. These receptors all stem from a man aged 18 to 29 in good health. Some clones in this sample may be carry-over from other donors' samples.

This rearrangement joins TRBV5-1 to TRBJ2-3; TRBD2 aligns across 10 bases. Germline CDR1 and CDR2: SGHRS and YFSETQ. The J segment lost 0 bases and the V segment lost 0 bases, leaving 4 bases of the junction unmatched. CDR3 length equals 17 residues. CDR3 sequence reads: CASSLDGTSASTDTQYF. Here the CDR3 DNA reads TGCGCCAGCAGCTTGGACGGGACTAGCGCTAGCACAGATACGCAGTATTTT.

V and J are TRBV29-1 and TRBJ1-2, with 9 positions matching TRBD1. Looked up from germline, CDR1 is SQVTM and CDR2 is ANQGSEA. This CDR3 contains 16 residues. V trimming: 3 bases; J trimming: 3 bases; junction bases outside the gene matches: 11. The CDR3 loop reads CSVEYKPGQGYYGYTF. The DNA of the CDR3 is TGCAGCGTTGAGTATAAACCGGGACAGGGTTACTATGGCTACACCTTC.

The rearrangement joins TRBV28 to TRBJ2-7; perhaps D is TRBD1 or TRBD2 (5 bases each). V shed 5 bases and J shed 2 bases, with 16 bases lying between them. Germline V CDR1 and CDR2: MDHEN, SYDVKM. The CDR3 is 15 residues long. CDR3 in DNA: TGTGCCAGCAGTCCGGGGACCTTCACGGCCTACGAGCAGTACTTC. Its protein product is CASSPGTFTAYEQYF.

This clone was recorded a few times. The V gene is TRBV4-2, the J gene TRBJ2-5, with TRBD2 matching 8 bases. J was trimmed by 4 bases and V by 6 bases; bases with no gene match: 7. Germline V gene data show CDR1 as LGHNA and CDR2 as YNFKEQ. The CDR3 totals 14 residues. CDR3 residues: CASRGAGVSETQYF. The CDR3, as DNA: TGTGCCAGCAGAGGAGCGGGAGTCTCAGAGACCCAGTACTTC.

The V call is TRBV27, the J call TRBJ1-3; perhaps TRBD1 as D (5 bases). The length of the CDR3 is 15 residues. The germline V gene has CDR1 MNHEY and CDR2 SMNVEV (reference sequence). The germline V and J ends were trimmed by 6 bases and 0 bases, with 12 bases remaining between them. The CDR3 here is CASSKTGASGNTIYF. CDR3 DNA: TGTGCCAGCAGCAAAACAGGCGCCTCTGGAAACACCATATATTTT.

This clone has at least ten counts. The chain links TRBV6-1 to TRBJ1-2; 7 bases align to TRBD1. V shed 10 bases, J shed 3 bases, and the junction held 8 bases outside the gene matches. The CDR3 loop spans 13 amino acids. Germline V gene lookup returns CDR1 MNHNS and CDR2 SASEGT. This CDR3 is CATSPDRDYGYTF. In DNA form, the CDR3 reads TGTGCCACGTCCCCTGACAGGGACTATGGCTACACCTTC.

The gene calls are TRBV28 and TRBJ2-7; TRBD2 is a possible D gene (6 bases). Trimming shortened V by 7 bases and J by 6 bases, and 13 bases separated the two germline ends. CDR3 length: 12 residues. Germline V gene sequence: CDR1 MDHEN, CDR2 SYDVKM. Written as DNA, the CDR3 is TGTGCCAGCATGCGGGAAGGGCTCGAGCAGTACTTC. Amino acid sequence: CASMREGLEQYF.

The V call is TRBV7-2, the J call TRBJ2-2; D call uncertain. Trimming removed 1 base at V and 4 bases at J, with 7 bases between. This CDR3 is built from 14 residues. The V gene's germline CDR1 is SGHTA and CDR2 FQGNSA. The CDR3 DNA follows: TGTGCCAGCAGCTTAGGCCCAGCCACCGGGGAGCTGTTTTTT. Translating gives CASSLGPATGELFF.

This clone was seen more than once but under ten times. V usage is TRBV28 and J usage is TRBJ2-1; tentatively, D is TRBD1 or TRBD2 (5 bases each). This CDR3 has 13 amino acids. Germline V gene sequence: CDR1 MDHEN, CDR2 SYDVKM. Trimming took 5 bases from V and 10 from J, leaving 15 bases between them. CDR3 nucleotides: TGTGCCAGCAGTAGGGTGGGACCGACCGAGCAGTTCTTC. It encodes CASSRVGPTEQFF.

The V call is TRBV28, the J call TRBJ2-7, with D perhaps matching TRBD1 (6 bases). Trimming shortened V by 6 bases and J by 2 bases, and 11 bases separated the two germline ends. Germline CDR1 MDHEN, CDR2 SYDVKM. The CDR3 is 13 residues long. CDR3: CASRLQGTYEQYF. The CDR3 nucleotides are TGTGCCAGCAGACTACAGGGTACCTACGAGCAGTACTTC.

This chain joins TRBV10-3 and TRBJ2-7; 8 bases are shared with TRBD2. CDR1 is ENHRY, CDR2 SYGVKD, per germline. The CDR3 has 13 amino acids. The V and J ends lost 8 bases and 6 bases, in that order; junction bases with no gene match: 9. This CDR3 is CAIQAGVGLEQYF. CDR3 bases: TGTGCCATCCAAGCGGGAGTGGGGCTCGAGCAGTACTTC.

Notes on this clone: Other nucleotide sequences from this sample produce the same CDR3. The rearrangement uses TRBV29-1 and TRBJ1-1, with D possibly being TRBD1 (5 bases). Germline values: CDR1 SQVTM, CDR2 ANQGSEA. The CDR3 contains 12 residues. V lost 3 bases and J 2 bases, leaving 7 bases between the germline ends. The CDR3 region is CSVDRVNTEAFF. The CDR3 bases are TGCAGCGTTGACAGGGTAAACACTGAAGCTTTCTTT.

The V and J genes are TRBV6-5 and TRBJ1-2, with 8 bases matching TRBD1. Looked up from germline, CDR1 is MNHEY and CDR2 is SVGAGI. Trimming at V came to 6 bases and at J to 6 bases, leaving 6 bases not matched to a gene. CDR3 length equals 13 residues. Written as DNA, the CDR3 is TGTGCCAGCAGAGGGACAGGAGAGAATGGCTACACCTTC. It specifies CASRGTGENGYTF.

J is TRBJ1-2 and V is TRBV19; TRBD1 is a possible D gene (5 bases). The CDR3 totals 15 residues. Germline-derived CDR1 and CDR2 are LNHDA and SQIVND (reference sequence). V lost 11 bases and J lost 2, with 21 bases in between. This CDR3 is CACTKSADTNYGYTF. The CDR3 DNA follows: TGTGCCTGCACTAAGTCCGCGGACACCAACTATGGCTACACCTTC.

This clone has a single count. The chain couples TRBV14 to TRBJ1-2; weak D call: TRBD1 (5 bases). The V and J ends lost 1 base and 5 bases respectively, with 14 bases between them. Germline assignment: CDR1 SGHDN and CDR2 FVKESK. The CDR3 sequence is 15 residues long. CDR3 in DNA: TGTGCCAGCAGCCAAGGGGGCTCTTGGTGGTATGGCTACACCTTC. Translation gives CASSQGGSWWYGYTF. The whole variable domain, filled in from reference TRBV14 and TRBJ1-2, reads EAGVTQFPSHSVIEKGQTVTLRCDPISGHDNLYWYRRVMGKEIKFLLHFVKESKQDESGMPNNRFLAERTGGTYSTLKVQPAELEDSGVYFCASSQGGSWWYGYTFGSGTRLTVV.

The chain is built from TRBV5-5 and TRBJ2-7, with a tentative D call TRBD1 (6 bases). The CDR3 runs to 16 residues. Trimming removed 4 bases from V and 3 bases from J, with 20 bases in between. Germline assignment: CDR1 SGHKS and CDR2 YYEKEE (reference sequence). DNA of the CDR3: TGTGCCAGCAGCGATATACCAGGGGCCCTTGGCTACGAGCAGTACTTC. Translating it yields CASSDIPGALGYEQYF.

This clone has just a few counts. This rearrangement joins TRBV30 to TRBJ1-1; unclear D gene. The CDR3 is 13 amino acids. Germline V CDR1 and CDR2: GTSNPN, SVGIG (reference sequence). V was cut by 6 bases and J by 0 bases, with 11 bases left in between. CDR3 sequence (DNA): TGTGCCTGTCGGTTTTTCATGAACACTGAAGCTTTCTTT. Encoded protein: CACRFFMNTEAFF.

This rearrangement joins TRBV7-2 to TRBJ2-5; D gene unclear. The CDR3 loop spans 12 amino acids. Germline loops: CDR1 SGHTA, CDR2 FQGNSA. Trimming left V 10 bases short and J 5 bases short, with 14 bases between. The CDR3 sequence: CATERSRETQYF. CDR3 nucleotide sequence: TGTGCCACCGAACGGAGCAGGGAGACCCAGTACTTC.

The rearrangement joins TRBV28 to TRBJ2-5, with D maybe TRBD1 (5 bases). The germline gives CDR1 MDHEN, CDR2 SYDVKM. Trimming left V 5 bases short and J 2 bases short, with 15 bases between. This CDR3 comprises 15 residues. Here the CDR3 DNA reads TGTGCCAGCAGTCCAGCAGGGAAAAGGCAAGAGACCCAGTACTTC. Its protein product is CASSPAGKRQETQYF.

The V call is TRBV7-8, the J call TRBJ2-1, with D possibly matching TRBD1 (5 bases). Trimming pared 5 bases from V and 5 bases from J, leaving 22 bases between. Germline CDR1 SGHVS, CDR2 FQNEAQ. The CDR3 length is 17 residues. The CDR3 coding sequence is TGTGCCAGCAGCACTAATAAGGGGAAGAGAGGCCACAATGAGCAGTTCTTC. Translating it yields CASSTNKGKRGHNEQFF.

As to this clone: The same CDR3 also results from other DNA sequences found in this sample. This chain connects TRBV5-1 to TRBJ2-2, with D unresolved. CDR1 and CDR2 from the germline V gene are SGHRS and YFSETQ. The V gene lost 0 bases and the J gene lost 2 bases, with 8 bases spanning the gap. This CDR3 has 15 amino acids. The CDR3 DNA follows: TGCGCCAGCAGCTTGGCGGGTCCTAACACCGGGGAGCTGTTTTTT. It translates to CASSLAGPNTGELFF.

The chain combines TRBV7-2 with TRBJ1-5, with D perhaps matching TRBD1 (6 bases). This CDR3 has 19 residues. V dropped 6 bases and J dropped 6 bases, with 30 bases sitting between them. The germline V gene encodes CDR1 SGHTA and CDR2 FQGNSA. As DNA, the CDR3 is TGTGCCAGCAGTTTCCTTAGTGATGGGGGCGGTCGGGATTCTCAGCCCCAGCATTTT. Translating gives CASSFLSDGGGRDSQPQHF.

This chain joins TRBV29-1 and TRBJ2-7; D not certain. The germline V and J ends were trimmed by 2 bases and 2 bases, with 10 bases remaining between them. Germline values: CDR1 SQVTM, CDR2 ANQGSEA. The CDR3 spans 13 residues. The DNA for the CDR3 is TGCAGCGTTGAACGTCCGCCTACCTACGAGCAGTACTTC. The encoded protein is CSVERPPTYEQYF.

The rearrangement joins TRBV18 to TRBJ2-6; 10 nucleotides agree with TRBD2. The CDR3 has 21 residues. Per germline, CDR1 KGHSH and CDR2 LQKENI. The J segment lost 0 bases and the V segment lost 2 bases, leaving 13 bases of the junction unmatched. The DNA for the CDR3 is TGTGCCAGCTCACCAGCAAAGGGACTAGCGCCTCCAAGCTCTGGGGCCAACGTCCTGACTTTC. Protein sequence: CASSPAKGLAPPSSGANVLTF. The entire variable domain, with the rest obtained from reference TRBV18 and TRBJ2-6, is as follows: NAGVMQNPRHLVRRRGQEARLRCSPMKGHSHVYWYRQLPEEGLKFMVYLQKENIIDESGMPKERFSAEFPKEGPSILRIQQVVRGDSAAYFCASSPAKGLAPPSSGANVLTFGAGSRLTVL.

This clone showed up just a few times. The chain has TRBV4-2 and TRBJ2-3, with 13 bases fitting TRBD2. The germline V gene encodes CDR1 LGHNA and CDR2 YNFKEQ. After removal of 4 bases from V and 1 base from J, the junction contained 11 bases not matched to a gene. The CDR3 spans 19 residues. The CDR3 spells CASSPSGTSGKEGTDTQYF. For the CDR3, the DNA is TGTGCCAGCAGCCCCTCCGGGACTAGCGGGAAAGAAGGCACAGATACGCAGTATTTT.

A word on this clone: Just one base apart from a much larger clone, this may be a read error. This chain uses TRBV7-9 with TRBJ2-7; no clear D gene. The V and J ends lost 1 base and 3 bases respectively, with 4 bases between them. The CDR3 extends over 12 amino acids. CDR1 and CDR2 (germline): SEHNR, FQNEAQ (reference sequence). The CDR3 region has the DNA TGTGCCAGCAGCTTAGTAGTCTACGAGCAGTACTTC. This gives the protein CASSLVVYEQYF.